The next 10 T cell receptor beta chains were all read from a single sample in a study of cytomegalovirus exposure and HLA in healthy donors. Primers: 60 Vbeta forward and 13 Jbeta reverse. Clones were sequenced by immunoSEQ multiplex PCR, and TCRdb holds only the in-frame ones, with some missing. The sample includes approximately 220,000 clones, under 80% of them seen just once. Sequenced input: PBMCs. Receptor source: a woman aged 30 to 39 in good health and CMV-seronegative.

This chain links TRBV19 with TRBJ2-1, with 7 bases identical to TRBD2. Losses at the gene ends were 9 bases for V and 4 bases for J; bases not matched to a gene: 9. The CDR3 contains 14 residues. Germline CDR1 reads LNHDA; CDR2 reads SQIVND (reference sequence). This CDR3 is CASLGGVGYNEQFF. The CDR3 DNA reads TGTGCCAGCCTGGGGGGGGTAGGGTACAATGAGCAGTTCTTC. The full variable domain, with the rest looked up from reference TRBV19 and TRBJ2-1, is DGGITQSPKYLFRKEGQNVTLSCEQNLNHDAMYWYRQDPGQGLRLIYYSQIVNDFQKGDIAEGYSVSREKKESFPLTVTSAQKNPTAFYLCASLGGVGYNEQFFGPGTRLTVL.

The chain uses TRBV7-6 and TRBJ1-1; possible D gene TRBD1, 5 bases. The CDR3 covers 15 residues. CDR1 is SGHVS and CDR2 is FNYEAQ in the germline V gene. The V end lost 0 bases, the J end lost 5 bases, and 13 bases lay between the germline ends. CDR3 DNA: TGTGCCAGCAGCTTAGCCGCAGGGCTTGTTACTGAAGCTTTCTTT. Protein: CASSLAAGLVTEAFF.

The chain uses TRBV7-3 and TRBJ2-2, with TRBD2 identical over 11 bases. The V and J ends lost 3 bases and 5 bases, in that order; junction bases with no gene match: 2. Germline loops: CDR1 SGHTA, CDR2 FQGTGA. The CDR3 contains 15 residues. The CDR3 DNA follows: TGTGCCAGCAGCTTCACTAGCGGGGGTACCGGGGAGCTGTTTTTT. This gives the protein CASSFTSGGTGELFF.

CDR3 region: CASSLSGTGGFGGYTF. The CDR3 DNA follows: TGTGCCAGCAGCTTGTCCGGGACAGGGGGCTTCGGAGGCTACACCTTC. The rearrangement links TRBV5-6 to TRBJ1-2; the match to TRBD1 covers 12 bases. This CDR3 is built from 16 residues. Germline assignment: CDR1 SGHDT and CDR2 YYEEEE. Trimming took 1 base from V and 8 from J; bases not matched to a gene: 9.

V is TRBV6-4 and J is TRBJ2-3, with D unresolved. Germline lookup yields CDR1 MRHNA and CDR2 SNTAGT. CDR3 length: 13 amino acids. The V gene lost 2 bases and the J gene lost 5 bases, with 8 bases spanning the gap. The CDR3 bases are TGTGCCAGCAGTGACACAAACCAAGATACGCAGTATTTT. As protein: CASSDTNQDTQYF.

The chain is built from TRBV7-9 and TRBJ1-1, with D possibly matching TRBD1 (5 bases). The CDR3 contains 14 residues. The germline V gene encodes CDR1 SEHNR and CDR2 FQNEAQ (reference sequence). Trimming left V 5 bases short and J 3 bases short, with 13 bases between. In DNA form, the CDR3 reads TGTGCCAGCAGCGCCACCCAGGGTCACACTGAAGCTTTCTTT. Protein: CASSATQGHTEAFF.

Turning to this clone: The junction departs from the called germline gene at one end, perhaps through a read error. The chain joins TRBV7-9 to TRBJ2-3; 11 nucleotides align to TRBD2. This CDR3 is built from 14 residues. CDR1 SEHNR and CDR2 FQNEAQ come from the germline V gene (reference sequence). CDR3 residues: CASSLAGGTDTQYF. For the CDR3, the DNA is TGTGCCAGCAGCCTAGCGGGAGGTACAGATACGCAGTATTTT.

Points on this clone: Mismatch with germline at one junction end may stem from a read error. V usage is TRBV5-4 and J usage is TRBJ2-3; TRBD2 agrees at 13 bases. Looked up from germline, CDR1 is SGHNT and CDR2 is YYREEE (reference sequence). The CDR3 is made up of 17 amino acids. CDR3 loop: CVSSPRTSGSPTDTQYF. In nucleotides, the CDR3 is TGTGTCAGCAGCCCAAGGACTAGCGGGAGCCCCACAGATACGCAGTATTTT.

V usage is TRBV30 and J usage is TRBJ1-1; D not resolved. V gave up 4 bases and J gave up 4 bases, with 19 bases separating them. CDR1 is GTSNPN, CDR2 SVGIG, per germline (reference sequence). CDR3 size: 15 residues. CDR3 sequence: CAWTTLGEIGTEAFF. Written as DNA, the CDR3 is TGTGCCTGGACCACCCTCGGGGAAATTGGCACTGAAGCTTTCTTT.

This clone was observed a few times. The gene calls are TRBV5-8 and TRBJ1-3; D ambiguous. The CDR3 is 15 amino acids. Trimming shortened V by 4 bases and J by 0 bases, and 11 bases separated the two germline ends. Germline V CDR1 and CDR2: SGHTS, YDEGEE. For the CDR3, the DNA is TGTGCCAGCAGCCTGGCACCGGGCTCTGGAAACACCATATATTTT. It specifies CASSLAPGSGNTIYF. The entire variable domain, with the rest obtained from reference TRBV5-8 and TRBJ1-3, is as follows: EAGVTQSPTHLIKTRGQQATLRCSPISGHTSVYWYQQALGLGLQFLLWYDEGEERNRGNFPPRFSGRQFPNYSSELNVNALELEDSALYLCASSLAPGSGNTIYFGEGSWLTVV.